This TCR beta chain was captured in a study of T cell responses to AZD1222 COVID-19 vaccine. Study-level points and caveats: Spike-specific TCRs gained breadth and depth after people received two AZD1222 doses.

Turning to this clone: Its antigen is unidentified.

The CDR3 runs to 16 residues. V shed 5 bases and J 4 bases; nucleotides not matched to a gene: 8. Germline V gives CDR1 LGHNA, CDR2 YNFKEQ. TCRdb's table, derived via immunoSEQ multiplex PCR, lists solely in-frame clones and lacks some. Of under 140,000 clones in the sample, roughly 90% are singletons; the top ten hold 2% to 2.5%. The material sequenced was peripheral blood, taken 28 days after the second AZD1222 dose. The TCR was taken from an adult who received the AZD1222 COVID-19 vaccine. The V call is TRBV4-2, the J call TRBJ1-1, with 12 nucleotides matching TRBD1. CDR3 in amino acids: CASSKGQGADSTEAFF. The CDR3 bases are TGTGCCAGCAGCAAGGGACAGGGGGCAGATAGCACTGAAGCTTTCTTT.